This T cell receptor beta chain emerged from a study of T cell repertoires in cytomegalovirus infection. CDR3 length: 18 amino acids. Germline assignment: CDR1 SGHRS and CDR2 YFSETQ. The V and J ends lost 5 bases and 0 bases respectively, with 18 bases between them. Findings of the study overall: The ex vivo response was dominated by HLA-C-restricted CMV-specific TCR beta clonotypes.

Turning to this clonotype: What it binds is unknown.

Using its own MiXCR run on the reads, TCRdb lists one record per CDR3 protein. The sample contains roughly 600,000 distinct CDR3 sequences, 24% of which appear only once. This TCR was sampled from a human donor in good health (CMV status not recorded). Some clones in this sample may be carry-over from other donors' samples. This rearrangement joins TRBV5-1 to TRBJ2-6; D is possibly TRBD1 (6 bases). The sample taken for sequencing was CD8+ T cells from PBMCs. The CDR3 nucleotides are TGCGCCAGCAGTTACCCACGGGACACCAGCTCTGGGGCCAACGTCCTGACTTTC. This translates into CASSYPRDTSSGANVLTF.